The clone carrying this T cell receptor (beta chain) was observed many times. Its target is unknown. The V end was cut by 10 bases, the J end by 0 bases, with 12 bases between. CDR1 and CDR2 from the germline V gene are MNHEY and SVGEGT. This CDR3 region has 14 residues. The sample is drawn from a study of T cells in Graves' hyperthyroidism and ophthalmopathy. Findings of the study overall: Ophthalmopathy got predicted by the model a median roughly six months before its onset.

RNA transcripts served as the template for amplifying TCR beta CDR3 regions. An initial round of RT-PCR targeting the TCR CDR3 relied on the HTBI primer set. TCRdb passed the multiplex PCR reads through MiXCR, listing each CDR3 protein once. Of about 350,000 distinct CDR3 sequences in the sample, around a sixth were seen once. This receptor was identified in a woman aged 40 to 50 with Graves' ophthalmopathy. The sample taken for sequencing was blood. This rearrangement joins TRBV6-2 or TRBV6-3 to TRBJ2-2; possibly TRBD1 or TRBD2 for D (5 bases each). DNA for the CDR3: TGTGCCACCGAGGGGATGGCGAACACCGGGGAGCTGTTTTTT. It encodes CATEGMANTGELFF.